These 16 T cell receptor beta chains came from one sample sequenced in a study of cytomegalovirus exposure and HLA in healthy donors. 60 Vbeta and 13 Jbeta primers were used in PCR. Profiling relied on immunoSEQ multiplex PCR, and the TCRdb table lists in-frame clones only, not all of them. The data contain under 200,000 clones, roughly 80% of them singletons. The source material was PBMCs. The receptors were sampled from a woman aged 18-35 years in good health and CMV-seronegative.

This clone was detected once. This chain connects TRBV18 to TRBJ2-1; D call uncertain. Germline CDR1 KGHSH, CDR2 LQKENI. V was trimmed by 1 base and J by 5 bases, leaving 6 bases between them. CDR3 length equals 13 residues. This chain's CDR3 is CASSPRPDNEQFF. CDR3 sequence (DNA): TGTGCCAGCTCACCACGGCCAGACAATGAGCAGTTCTTC.

This clone was counted a single time. The sample holds other DNA sequences that translate to the same CDR3. The rearrangement uses TRBV9 and TRBJ1-4; 9 nucleotides line up with TRBD1. CDR1 SGDLS and CDR2 YYNGEE come from the germline V gene. The CDR3 is made up of 15 amino acids. After removal of 0 bases from V and 5 bases from J, the junction contained 2 bases not matched to a gene. CDR3 nucleotide sequence: TGTGCCAGCAGCGTAGAAGGGACAGGGAATGAAAAACTGTTTTTT. This encodes CASSVEGTGNEKLFF. Drawing the rest from reference TRBV9 and TRBJ1-4, the complete variable domain is DSGVTQTPKHLITATGQRVTLRCSPRSGDLSVYWYQQSLDQGLQFLIQYYNGEERAKGNILERFSAQQFPDLHSELNLSSLELGDSALYFCASSVEGTGNEKLFFGSGTQLSVL.

This clone was detected only once. The genes are TRBV6-6 and TRBJ1-1; no definite D call. CDR3 length equals 14 residues. Germline V gene data show CDR1 as MNHNY and CDR2 as SVGAGI (reference sequence). Trimming left V 2 bases short and J 3 bases short, with 10 bases between. CDR3 protein: CASSYADRDTEAFF. CDR3 in DNA: TGTGCCAGCAGTTACGCAGACCGGGACACTGAAGCTTTCTTT.

This clone was counted a few times. V and J are TRBV5-6 and TRBJ1-1; 8 bases are shared with TRBD1. Germline V gene data show CDR1 as SGHDT and CDR2 as YYEEEE. The CDR3 covers 12 residues. J lost 3 bases, V lost 7 bases, and 2 bases had no gene match. The CDR3 spells CASSDRDTEAFF. The CDR3 nucleotides are TGTGCCAGCTCGGACAGGGACACTGAAGCTTTCTTT.

This clone was counted once. The rearrangement uses TRBV11-2 and TRBJ2-3; 13 bases are a match to TRBD2. V shed 1 base and J 1 base; nucleotides not matched to a gene: 5. CDR1 and CDR2 (germline): SGHAT, FQNNGV. This CDR3 has 18 residues. CDR3 coding DNA: TGTGCCAGCAGCTTAGGTGGGACTAGCGGGGCCCGCACAGATACGCAGTATTTT. Amino acids: CASSLGGTSGARTDTQYF. The variable domain in full, with the rest retrieved from reference TRBV11-2 and TRBJ2-3, is EAGVAQSPRYKIIEKRQSVAFWCNPISGHATLYWYQQILGQGPKLLIQFQNNGVVDDSQLPKDRFSAERLKGVDSTLKIQPAKLEDSAVYLCASSLGGTSGARTDTQYFGPGTRLTVL.

This clone is a singleton in its sample. The chain has TRBV4-1 and TRBJ1-6; tentative D call: TRBD1 (5 bases). This CDR3 spans 17 amino acids. Trimming took off 1 base at V and 4 bases at J, with 14 bases between the two ends. The germline CDR1 and CDR2 sequences are MGHRA and YSYEKL. The CDR3 reads CASSQGPQTGYNSPLHF. The CDR3 nucleotides read TGCGCCAGCAGCCAAGGCCCTCAAACAGGTTATAATTCACCCCTCCACTTT.

There are a few counts of this clone. The V and J genes are TRBV28 and TRBJ2-1, with D tentatively TRBD2 (5 bases). This CDR3 spans 12 amino acids. Germline-derived CDR1 and CDR2 are MDHEN and SYDVKM. Trimming took 2 bases from V and 12 from J, leaving 11 bases between them. In DNA form, the CDR3 reads TGTGCCAGCAGTTTAGTAGGGAGTACGCAGTTCTTC. Translated, it gives CASSLVGSTQFF. Combining the CDR3 with reference TRBV28 and TRBJ2-1 gives the whole variable domain DVKVTQSSRYLVKRTGEKVFLECVQDMDHENMFWYRQDPGLGLRLIYFSYDVKMKEKGDIPEGYSVSREKKERFSLILESASTNQTSMYLCASSLVGSTQFFGPGTRLTVL.

The count of this clone is one. This rearrangement joins TRBV6-5 to TRBJ1-2; D possibly corresponds to TRBD1 (5 bases). From germline, CDR1 is MNHEY and CDR2 SVGAGI. With 2 bases removed from V and 4 bases from J, the gap between germline ends came to 17 bases. CDR3 length equals 16 residues. The CDR3 DNA reads as TGTGCCAGCAGTTACACGCCCCTGGGGGGGTTCTATGGCTACACCTTC. This translates into CASSYTPLGGFYGYTF.

This chain connects TRBV5-1 to TRBJ2-7, with 12 bases lining up with TRBD2. The germline V gene has CDR1 SGHRS and CDR2 YFSETQ. With V trimmed by 0 bases and J by 5 bases, 3 bases remained unmatched. The CDR3 contains 15 residues. The CDR3 here is CASSLGLAGGHEQYF. CDR3 bases: TGCGCCAGCAGCTTGGGCCTAGCGGGAGGGCACGAGCAGTACTTC.

The chain recombines TRBV28 with TRBJ2-1, with 16 bases lining up with TRBD2. CDR1 and CDR2 (germline): MDHEN, SYDVKM. Trimming took 8 bases from V and 8 from J; bases not matched to a gene: 6. This CDR3 is built from 15 residues. In DNA, the CDR3 is TGTGCCAGCGGCTCAGGGACTAGCGGGAGGGATGAGCAGTTCTTC. Protein product: CASGSGTSGRDEQFF.

This chain uses TRBV27 with TRBJ2-7; 9 bases map to TRBD1. CDR3 length: 15 amino acids. Germline V gene sequence: CDR1 MNHEY, CDR2 SMNVEV (reference sequence). V shed 3 bases, J shed 2 bases, and the junction held 5 bases outside the gene matches. CDR3 sequence reads: CASSFIGTGTYEQYF. As DNA, the CDR3 is TGTGCCAGCAGTTTCATCGGGACAGGGACCTACGAGCAGTACTTC.

This clone was seen only once. The chain uses TRBV29-1 and TRBJ2-1; TRBD2 matches 9 bases. This CDR3 contains 15 residues. Germline V lookup: CDR1 SQVTM, CDR2 ANQGSEA. J was trimmed by 8 bases and V by 2 bases; bases with no gene match: 10. This CDR3 reads CSVEKWGTSSYEQFF. Here the CDR3 DNA reads TGCAGCGTTGAAAAATGGGGGACTAGCAGCTATGAGCAGTTCTTC.

The genes are TRBV7-2 and TRBJ2-7; 10 bases are a match to TRBD1. CDR1 and CDR2 (germline): SGHTA, FQGNSA. The CDR3 contains 18 residues. With 5 bases clipped from V and 0 bases from J, the junction kept 13 bases outside the gene matches. CDR3 DNA: TGTGCCAGCAGCCCAACCGGGACAGGGGAGAGGAGCTCCTACGAGCAGTACTTC. Translating it yields CASSPTGTGERSSYEQYF.

This chain joins TRBV18 and TRBJ1-2; TRBD1 matches at 12 bases. The germline V gene has CDR1 KGHSH and CDR2 LQKENI. Trimming removed 4 bases from V and 5 bases from J; junction bases left unmatched: 5. CDR3 length equals 15 residues. CDR3 residues: CASSLPGQGAYGYTF. CDR3 DNA sequence: TGTGCCAGCTCACTCCCGGGACAGGGGGCGTATGGCTACACCTTC.

The chain couples TRBV25-1 to TRBJ2-1; no definite D call. The CDR3 length is 12 residues. Between the trimmed V and J ends, which lost 2 bases and 5 bases, there was a span of 4 bases. Germline V gives CDR1 MGHDK, CDR2 SYGVNS. The CDR3 nucleotides read TGTGCCAGCAGTGAAAGAGACAATGAGCAGTTCTTC. The encoded protein is CASSERDNEQFF.

This sequence joins TRBV28 and TRBJ2-1, with D perhaps matching TRBD2 (6 bases). The CDR3 is 13 amino acids. Germline CDR1 and CDR2: MDHEN and SYDVKM. Trimming removed 10 bases from V and 0 bases from J, with 10 bases in between. The CDR3 DNA sequence: TGTGCCATTACTAGCCCCTCCTACAATGAGCAGTTCTTC. Translating it yields CAITSPSYNEQFF.